The 14 T cell receptor beta chains in this list originate from one sample, sequenced in a study of shared clonotypes between healthy human individuals. Repertoires were generated with immunoSEQ multiplex PCR, while TCRdb's copy carries only in-frame clones and drops some. The table has roughly 500,000 clones, 90% to 96% seen once. Specimen: naive CD4+ T cells sorted from blood. Subset indicated: CD45RA+ positively selected. The source is a woman younger than 45 in good health.

The chain combines TRBV4-1 with TRBJ2-1; 11 bases line up with TRBD2. The V gene end was trimmed by 2 bases and the J gene end by 3 bases; junction bases not matched to a gene: 3. CDR1 is MGHRA and CDR2 is YSYEKL in the germline V gene. The CDR3 runs to 16 residues. The CDR3 region has the DNA TGCGCCAGCAGCCAAACTAGCGGGAGAATCTACAATGAGCAGTTCTTC. Its protein product is CASSQTSGRIYNEQFF.

V is TRBV5-1 and J is TRBJ2-7; D gene uncertain. This CDR3 has 16 amino acids. CDR1 SGHRS and CDR2 YFSETQ come from the germline V gene. The V and J ends lost 4 bases and 0 bases respectively, with 17 bases between them. Written as DNA, the CDR3 is TGCGCCAGCAGCAGAGGATATGACCGATACTCCTACGAGCAGTACTTC. The encoded protein is CASSRGYDRYSYEQYF. The full variable domain, its missing parts supplied by reference TRBV5-1 and TRBJ2-7, is KAGVTQTPRYLIKTRGQQVTLSCSPISGHRSVSWYQQTPGQGLQFLFEYFSETQRNKGNFPGRFSGRQFSNSRSEMNVSTLELGDSALYLCASSRGYDRYSYEQYFGPGTRLTVT.

This sequence joins TRBV28 and TRBJ2-5, with a weak D call TRBD1 (6 bases). V was shortened by 4 bases and J by 2 bases, with 11 bases between the two germline ends. CDR1 and CDR2 (germline): MDHEN, SYDVKM. This CDR3 is 14 amino acids long. CDR3 amino acids: CASSSRGHQETQYF. CDR3 DNA: TGTGCCAGCAGTTCCAGGGGACATCAAGAGACCCAGTACTTC.

The rearrangement links TRBV27 to TRBJ1-5; TRBD1 matches 7 bases. Germline CDR1 reads MNHEY; CDR2 reads SMNVEV (reference sequence). The V gene end was trimmed by 5 bases and the J gene end by 4 bases; junction bases not matched to a gene: 2. The CDR3 covers 13 residues. CDR3 sequence reads: CASSMGQNQPQHF. CDR3 DNA sequence: TGTGCCAGCAGTATGGGACAGAATCAGCCCCAGCATTTT.

V is TRBV5-1 and J is TRBJ2-7, with D possibly being TRBD2 (6 bases). The CDR3 covers 15 residues. V shed 3 bases and J shed 0 bases, with 13 bases lying between them. Germline V gene sequence: CDR1 SGHRS, CDR2 YFSETQ. CDR3 residues: CASSSRDGSSYEQYF. CDR3 in DNA: TGCGCCAGCAGCTCAAGGGACGGGAGCTCCTACGAGCAGTACTTC.

V gene TRBV30 combines with J gene TRBJ1-1, with no clear D. Trimming removed 1 base from V and 1 base from J, with 16 bases in between. This CDR3 comprises 16 residues. Germline CDR1 GTSNPN, CDR2 SVGIG (reference sequence). The CDR3 protein is CAWSAESPQANTEAFF. The CDR3 DNA sequence: TGTGCCTGGAGTGCAGAGAGTCCCCAGGCGAACACTGAAGCTTTCTTT. The full variable domain, completed using reference TRBV30 and TRBJ1-1, is SQTIHQWPATLVQPVGSPLSLECTVEGTSNPNLYWYRQAAGRGLQLLFYSVGIGQISSEVPQNLSASRPQDRQFILSSKKLLLSDSGFYLCAWSAESPQANTEAFFGQGTRLTVV.

The chain links TRBV28 to TRBJ2-4; D ambiguous. From germline, CDR1 is MDHEN and CDR2 SYDVKM. V dropped 2 bases and J dropped 1 base, with 0 bases sitting between them. The CDR3 runs to 12 residues. The DNA for the CDR3 is TGTGCCAGCAGTTTAGCCAAAAACATTCAGTACTTC. It yields the protein CASSLAKNIQYF.

The chain links TRBV5-6 to TRBJ2-1, with TRBD2 identical over 14 bases. Per the germline V gene, CDR1 is SGHDT and CDR2 is YYEEEE. This CDR3 has 16 amino acids. V dropped 4 bases and J dropped 5; count of bases not matched to a gene: 5. The CDR3 here is CASSGTSGRKNNEQFF. CDR3 bases: TGTGCCAGCAGCGGGACTAGCGGGAGAAAAAACAATGAGCAGTTCTTC.

This chain connects TRBV6-5 to TRBJ2-7; 7 bases line up with TRBD1. Trimming took 4 bases from V and 7 from J; bases not matched to a gene: 7. Germline V gene sequence: CDR1 MNHEY, CDR2 SVGAGI. This CDR3 has 13 amino acids. The CDR3 DNA is TGTGCCAGCAGTTCCCGAACAGGGGAGGAGCAGTACTTC. Encoded protein: CASSSRTGEEQYF.

This chain uses TRBV30 with TRBJ2-7; D perhaps matches TRBD1 (6 bases). The V gene lost 5 bases and the J gene lost 4 bases, with 9 bases spanning the gap. The germline gives CDR1 GTSNPN, CDR2 SVGIG (reference sequence). The CDR3 has 11 amino acids. The chain's CDR3 is CAWGTSYEQYF. The CDR3 DNA sequence: TGTGCCTGGGGGACATCATACGAGCAGTACTTC. The complete variable domain, with remaining parts taken from reference TRBV30 and TRBJ2-7, reads SQTIHQWPATLVQPVGSPLSLECTVEGTSNPNLYWYRQAAGRGLQLLFYSVGIGQISSEVPQNLSASRPQDRQFILSSKKLLLSDSGFYLCAWGTSYEQYFGPGTRLTVT.

This rearrangement joins TRBV10-3 to TRBJ2-1; TRBD2 agrees at 13 bases. This CDR3 region has 17 residues. The V segment lost 5 bases and the J segment 5 bases; nucleotides outside the gene matches: 9. CDR1 and CDR2 from the germline V gene are ENHRY and SYGVKD. For the CDR3, the DNA is TGTGCCATCAGTATCAGACCCGGGACTAGCGGGAACAATGAGCAGTTCTTC. Translating gives CAISIRPGTSGNNEQFF.

The rearrangement uses TRBV5-6 and TRBJ1-1; 7 bases fit TRBD1. This CDR3 comprises 14 residues. V lost 4 bases, J lost 0 bases, and 3 bases stayed unmatched. Germline V gives CDR1 SGHDT, CDR2 YYEEEE. Written as DNA, the CDR3 is TGTGCCAGCAGCCCACAGGGGCTGAACACTGAAGCTTTCTTT. Protein: CASSPQGLNTEAFF. Drawing the rest from reference TRBV5-6 and TRBJ1-1, the complete variable domain is DAGVTQSPTHLIKTRGQQVTLRCSPKSGHDTVSWYQQALGQGPQFIFQYYEEEERQRGNFPDRFSGHQFPNYSSELNVNALLLGDSALYLCASSPQGLNTEAFFGQGTRLTVV.

This chain connects TRBV18 to TRBJ2-1; the match to TRBD2 covers 9 bases. This CDR3 is 16 amino acids long. Trimming cost V 6 bases and J 5 bases; bases outside gene matches: 11. CDR1 KGHSH and CDR2 LQKENI come from the germline V gene. CDR3 coding DNA: TGTGCCAGCTCGCCCCCCGGACTAGCGTTCGACAATGAGCAGTTCTTC. Its translation is CASSPPGLAFDNEQFF.

This chain uses TRBV5-1 with TRBJ2-7; no clear D. The CDR3 runs to 14 residues. Looked up from germline, CDR1 is SGHRS and CDR2 is YFSETQ. The ends were cut back, 0 bases at V and 0 bases at J, with 7 bases in the middle. The CDR3, as DNA: TGCGCCAGCAGCTTGGATAGGGTCTCCTACGAGCAGTACTTC. Its translation: CASSLDRVSYEQYF.